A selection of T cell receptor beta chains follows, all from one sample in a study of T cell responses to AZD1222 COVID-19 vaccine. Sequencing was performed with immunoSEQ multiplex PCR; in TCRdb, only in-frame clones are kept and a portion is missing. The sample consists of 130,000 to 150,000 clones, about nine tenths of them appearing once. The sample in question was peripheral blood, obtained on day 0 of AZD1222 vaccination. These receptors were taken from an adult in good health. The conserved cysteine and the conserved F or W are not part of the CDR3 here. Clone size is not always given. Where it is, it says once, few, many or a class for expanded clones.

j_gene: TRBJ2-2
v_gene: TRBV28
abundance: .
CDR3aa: ASSFSTVGLTSTGELF

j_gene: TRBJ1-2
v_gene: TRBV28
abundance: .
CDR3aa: ASSNPSYAASGYT

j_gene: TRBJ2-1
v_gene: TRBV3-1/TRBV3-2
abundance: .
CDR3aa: ASSPRLSNEQF

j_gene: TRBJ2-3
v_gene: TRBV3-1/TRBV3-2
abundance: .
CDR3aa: ASSQHADTQY

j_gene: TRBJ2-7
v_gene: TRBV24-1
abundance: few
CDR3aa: ATSDVGGAGYEQY

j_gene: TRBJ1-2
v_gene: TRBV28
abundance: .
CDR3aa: ASRKRLGGYT

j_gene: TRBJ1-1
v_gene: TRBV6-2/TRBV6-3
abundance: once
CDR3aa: ASSYSGASEAF

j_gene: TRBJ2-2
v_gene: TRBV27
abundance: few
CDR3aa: ASTRLNTGELF

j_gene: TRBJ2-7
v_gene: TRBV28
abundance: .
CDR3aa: ASSPSPGVGFYEQY

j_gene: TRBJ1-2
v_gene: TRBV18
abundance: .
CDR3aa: ASSPNKDFNYGYT

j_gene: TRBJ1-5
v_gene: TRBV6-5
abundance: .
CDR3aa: ASRPGQGINQPQH

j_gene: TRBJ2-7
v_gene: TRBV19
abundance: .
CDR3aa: ASSSRRSYLQGEQY

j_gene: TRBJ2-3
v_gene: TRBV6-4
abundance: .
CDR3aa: ASSETSGSSTDTQY

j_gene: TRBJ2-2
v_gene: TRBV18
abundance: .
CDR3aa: ASSPVTSGYTGELF

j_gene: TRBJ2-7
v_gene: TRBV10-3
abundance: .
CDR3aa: AISESLGLSYEQY

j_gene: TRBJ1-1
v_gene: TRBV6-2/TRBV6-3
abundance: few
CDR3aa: ASSKQGGTGEAF

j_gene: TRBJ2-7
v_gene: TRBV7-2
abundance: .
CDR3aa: ASSLVLAGVPY

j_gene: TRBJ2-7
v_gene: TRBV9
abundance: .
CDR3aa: ASSVGVSYEQY

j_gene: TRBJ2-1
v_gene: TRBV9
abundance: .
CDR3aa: ASRGWSLSSYNEQF

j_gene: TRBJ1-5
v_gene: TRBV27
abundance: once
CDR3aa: ASSLRGHPQSQPQH

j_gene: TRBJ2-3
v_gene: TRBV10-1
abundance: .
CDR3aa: ASSRVGMTGRDTQY

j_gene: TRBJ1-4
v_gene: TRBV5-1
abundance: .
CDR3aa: ASSPRTGTENEKLF

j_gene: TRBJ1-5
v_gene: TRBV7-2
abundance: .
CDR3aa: ASGTGSSNQPQH

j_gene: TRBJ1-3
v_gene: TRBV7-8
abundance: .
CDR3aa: ASSSVHGNTIY

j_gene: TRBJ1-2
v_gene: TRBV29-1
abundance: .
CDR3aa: SVLSYGYT

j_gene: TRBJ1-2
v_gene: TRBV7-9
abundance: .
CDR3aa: ASSLAGTAYGYT

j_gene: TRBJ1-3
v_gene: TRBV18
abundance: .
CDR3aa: ASSPRQLETSGNTIY

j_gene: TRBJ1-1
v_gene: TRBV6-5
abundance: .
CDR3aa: ASRIQRNTEAF

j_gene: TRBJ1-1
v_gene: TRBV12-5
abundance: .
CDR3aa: ASGLGQGYTEAF

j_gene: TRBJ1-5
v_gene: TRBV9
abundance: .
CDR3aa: ASSVDVNQPQH

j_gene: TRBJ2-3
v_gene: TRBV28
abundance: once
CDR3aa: ASSSSDSQY

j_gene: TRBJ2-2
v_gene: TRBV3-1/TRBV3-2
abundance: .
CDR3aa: ASSQGPSGELF

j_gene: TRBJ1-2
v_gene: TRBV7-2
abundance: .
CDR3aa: ASSLNRDYGYT

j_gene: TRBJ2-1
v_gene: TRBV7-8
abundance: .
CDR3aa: ASSRGLAGDLGQGEQF

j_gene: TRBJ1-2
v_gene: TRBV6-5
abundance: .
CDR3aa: ASRPWLGGYT

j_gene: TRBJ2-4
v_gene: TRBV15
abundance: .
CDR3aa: ATSRVPQVQY

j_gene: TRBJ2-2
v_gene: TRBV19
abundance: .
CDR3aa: ASRLTGSVDNAGELF

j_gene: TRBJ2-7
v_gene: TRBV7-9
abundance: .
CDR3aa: ASSRKETGAYEQY

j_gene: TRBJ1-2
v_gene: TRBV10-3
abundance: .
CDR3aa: APPGLSDYGYT